The entry that follows covers one TCR beta chain sequence. These data come from a study of blood T cell repertoires in COVID-19. Study-wide context: There were acute and convalescent COVID-19 samples, and they came from the United States, Italy and Spain.

The CDR3 length is 15 residues. Looked up from germline, CDR1 is SGHRS and CDR2 is YFSETQ. The ends were cut back, 5 bases at V and 3 bases at J, with 17 bases in the middle. Clones were read by immunoSEQ multiplex PCR, and TCRdb kept only the in-frame ones, dropping some. The sample carries about 140,000 clones, 75% to 90% recorded once. The TCR was taken from a woman older than 75 with acute or convalescent COVID-19. The sample consisted of peripheral blood. V and J are TRBV5-1 and TRBJ1-1, with a possible D match to TRBD1 (5 bases). CDR3 in DNA: TGCGCCAGCAGGTCAACCGGGGGTGGGGACACTGAAGCTTTCTTT. Protein: CASRSTGGGDTEAFF.